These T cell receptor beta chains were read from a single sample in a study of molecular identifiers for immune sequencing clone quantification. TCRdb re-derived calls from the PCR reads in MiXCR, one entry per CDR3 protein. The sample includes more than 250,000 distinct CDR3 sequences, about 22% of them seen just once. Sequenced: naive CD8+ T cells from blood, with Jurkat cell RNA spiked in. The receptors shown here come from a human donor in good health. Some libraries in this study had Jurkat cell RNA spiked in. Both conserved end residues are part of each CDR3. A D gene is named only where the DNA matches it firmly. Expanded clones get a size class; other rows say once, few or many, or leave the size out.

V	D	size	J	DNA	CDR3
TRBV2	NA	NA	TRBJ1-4	TGTGCCAGCAGTGACATGGGTCCCGAGACAACTATTGAAAAACTGTTTTTT	CASSDMGPETTIEKLFF
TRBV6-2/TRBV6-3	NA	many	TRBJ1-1	TGTGCCAGCAGTCCTGACAGCCACACTGAAGCTTTCTTT	CASSPDSHTEAFF
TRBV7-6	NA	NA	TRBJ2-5	TGTGCCGGCAGCGAACAACCGACAGGCGTGGAGACCCAGTACTTC	CAGSEQPTGVETQYF
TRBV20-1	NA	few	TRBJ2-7	TGCAGTGCTAGAGCGGGGTCCCCCTACGAGCAGTACTTC	CSARAGSPYEQYF
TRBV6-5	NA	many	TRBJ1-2	TGTGCCAGCAGTTCCCTTCTCGACCAGGAGAATGGCTACACCTTC	CASSSLLDQENGYTF
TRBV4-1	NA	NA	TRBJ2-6	TGCGCCAGCAGCCAAGATCCGGCGGTCACCTCCTCTGGGGCCAACGTCCTGACTTTC	CASSQDPAVTSSGANVLTF
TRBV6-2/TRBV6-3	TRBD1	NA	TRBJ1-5	TGTGCCAGCAGTTATTTACAGGGGGTTCAGCCCCAGCATTTT	CASSYLQGVQPQHF
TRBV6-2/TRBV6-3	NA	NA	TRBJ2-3	TGTGTCAGCAGCCCCGGGGGAAGTTCGGCAGATACGCAGTATTTT	CVSSPGGSSADTQYF
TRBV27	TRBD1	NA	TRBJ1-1	TGTGCCAGCAGTTTGCAGGGGGGGGCTGAAGCTTTCTTT	CASSLQGGAEAFF
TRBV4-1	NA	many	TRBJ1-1	TGCGCCAGCAGCCAAGACCAGGGCACTGAAGCTTTCTTT	CASSQDQGTEAFF
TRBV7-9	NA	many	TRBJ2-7	TGTGCCAGCAGCACCCGGGACCGAAACTCCTACGAGCAGTACTTC	CASSTRDRNSYEQYF
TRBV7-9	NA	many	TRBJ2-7	TGTGCCAGCAGCTCAGGCGTCCAGGCCTTCTCCTACGAGCAGTACTTC	CASSSGVQAFSYEQYF
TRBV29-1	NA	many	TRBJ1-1	TGCAGCGTTGTAGAGGGGGGCCGAACTGAAGCTTTCTTT	CSVVEGGRTEAFF
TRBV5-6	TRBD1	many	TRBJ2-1	TGTGCCAGCAGCCCCGGGACAGGGGATGAGCAGTTCTTC	CASSPGTGDEQFF
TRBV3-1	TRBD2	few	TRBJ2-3	TGTGCCAGCAGAAACCTAGCGGGAGCCCCAGATACGCAGTATTTT	CASRNLAGAPDTQYF
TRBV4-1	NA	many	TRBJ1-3	TGCGCCAGCAGCCAAGATCTGGCGAGCTCTGGAAACACCATATATTTT	CASSQDLASSGNTIYF
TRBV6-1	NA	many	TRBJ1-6	TGTGCCAGCAGCCAACAGGGCGCGGTGAATTCACCCCTCCACTTT	CASSQQGAVNSPLHF
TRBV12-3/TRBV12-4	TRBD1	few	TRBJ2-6	TGTGCCAGCAGAACGGACAGGCTCCACTCTGGGGCCAACGTCCTGACTTTC	CASRTDRLHSGANVLTF
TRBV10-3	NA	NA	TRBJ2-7	TGTGCCATCATGCCGGGACATAGTGACGAGCAGTACTTC	CAIMPGHSDEQYF
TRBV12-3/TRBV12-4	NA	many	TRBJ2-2	TGTGCCAGCAGTCCCAGGCCGCAGCTCACCGGGGAGCTGTTTTTT	CASSPRPQLTGELFF
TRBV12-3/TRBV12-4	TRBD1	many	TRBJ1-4	TGTGCCAGCCGAACAGGGGGGGAGGAAAAACTGTTTTTT	CASRTGGEEKLFF
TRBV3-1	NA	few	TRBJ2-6	TGTGCCAGCAGCCAAGATGTGGTTACTGGGGCCAACGTCCTGACTTTC	CASSQDVVTGANVLTF
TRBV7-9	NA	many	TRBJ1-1	TGTGCCAGCAGCCCCCCGTTGGAGACCGAAGCTTTCTTT	CASSPPLETEAFF
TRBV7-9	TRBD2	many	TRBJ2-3	TGTGCCAGTCGGGGACTAGCGGGAGTTAGCACAGATACGCAGTATTTT	CASRGLAGVSTDTQYF
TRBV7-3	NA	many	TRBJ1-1	TGTGCCAGCAGCCCCAGGGGCGGGTTATTGGGGGCTTTCTTT	CASSPRGGLLGAFF
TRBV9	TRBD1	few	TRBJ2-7	TGTGCCAGCAGCCCTCAGGACAGGGGCTACGAGCAGTACTTC	CASSPQDRGYEQYF
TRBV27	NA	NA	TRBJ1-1	TGTGCCAGCTCGACAGTCATGAACACTGGAGCTTTCTTT	CASSTVMNTGAFF
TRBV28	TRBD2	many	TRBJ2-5	TGTGCCAGCAGTTTCCTAGCGGGAGGGCAAGAGACCCAGTACTTC	CASSFLAGGQETQYF
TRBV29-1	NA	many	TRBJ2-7	TGCAGCGTTGATGGGTTGGCAGGGAAGAACTACGAGCAGTACTTC	CSVDGLAGKNYEQYF
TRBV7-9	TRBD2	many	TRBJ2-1	TGTGCCAGCAGCCCACTCCTAGCGGGAGGCGGCGATGAGCAGTTCTTC	CASSPLLAGGGDEQFF
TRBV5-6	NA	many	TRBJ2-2	TGTGCCAGCAGCTTTGTCAGACCCACCGGGGAGCTGTTTTTT	CASSFVRPTGELFF
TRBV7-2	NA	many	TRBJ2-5	TGTGCCAGCAGCTTATCGCCGCCCGGCGGCTCGCAAGAGACCCAGTACTTC	CASSLSPPGGSQETQYF
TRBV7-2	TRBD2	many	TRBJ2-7	TGTGCCAGCAGCTTAGCGGTTGGCGGACTAGCGGGGGTGTACTTC	CASSLAVGGLAGVYF
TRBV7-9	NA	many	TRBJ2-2	TGTGCCAGCAGCTTCTCTACCGGCACCGGGGAGCTGTTTTTT	CASSFSTGTGELFF
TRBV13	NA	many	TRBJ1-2	TGTGCCAGCAGCTTAGTAGGGGAACCCTATGGCTACACCTTC	CASSLVGEPYGYTF
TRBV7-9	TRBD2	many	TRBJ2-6	TGTGCCAGCAGCCCGCTAGCGGGGGGCACCTCTGGGGCCAACGTCCTGACTTTC	CASSPLAGGTSGANVLTF
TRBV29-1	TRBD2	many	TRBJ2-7	TGCAGCGTCGGTACTAGCGGGGGATTCTACGAGCAGTACTTC	CSVGTSGGFYEQYF
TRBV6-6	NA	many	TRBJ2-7	TGTGCCAGCACGGCAGGGAGGTACGAGCAGTACTTC	CASTAGRYEQYF
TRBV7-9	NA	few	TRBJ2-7	TGTGCCAGCAGCCCAGGGGGGACACCTATCCACGAGCAGTACTTC	CASSPGGTPIHEQYF
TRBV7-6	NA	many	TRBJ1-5	TGTGCCAGCAGCCCCTCGGGGGCGAATAGGGATAGCAATCAGCCCCAGCATTTT	CASSPSGANRDSNQPQHF
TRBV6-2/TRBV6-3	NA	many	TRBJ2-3	TGTGCCAGCAGTTACTCTACCCCAAGGGGTACGCAGTATTTT	CASSYSTPRGTQYF
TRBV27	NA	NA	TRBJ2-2	TGTGCCAGCAGTTTACAACAGTCAGTCACCGGGGAGCTGTTTTTT	CASSLQQSVTGELFF
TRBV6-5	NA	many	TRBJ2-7	TGTGCCAGCAGGACAGGACCAAGCTCCTACGAGCAGTACTTC	CASRTGPSSYEQYF
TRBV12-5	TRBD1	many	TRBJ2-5	TGTGCTAGTGGTTTGCCAAACTCGACAGGGGAAGAGACCCAGTACTTC	CASGLPNSTGEETQYF
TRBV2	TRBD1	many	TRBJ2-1	TGTGCCAGCAGCCCAGGGACAGGGGGTTTGGATGAGCAGTTCTTC	CASSPGTGGLDEQFF
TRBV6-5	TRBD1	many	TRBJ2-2	TGTGCCAGCAGTTACGACAGGGGGGTCGGGGAGCTGTTTTTT	CASSYDRGVGELFF
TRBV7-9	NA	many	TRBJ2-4	TGTGCCAGCAGCTCCGTAGCAGTTAGAAACATTCAGTACTTC	CASSSVAVRNIQYF
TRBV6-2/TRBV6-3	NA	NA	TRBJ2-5	TGTGCCAGCAGTTACTCGCGGGACTACCCCAGGGGGTTGACCCAGTACTTC	CASSYSRDYPRGLTQYF
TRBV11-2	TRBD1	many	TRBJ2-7	TGTGCCAGCAGCTTAGAACAGGGGGCCTACGAGCAGTACTTC	CASSLEQGAYEQYF
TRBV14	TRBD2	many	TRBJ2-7	TGTGCCAGCAGCCAAGATCGGGGACTAGACTCCTACGAGCAGTACTTC	CASSQDRGLDSYEQYF
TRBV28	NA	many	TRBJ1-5	TGTGCCAGCAGTTTCCCCCCCGAGGGGGAGGGTAGCAATCAGCCCCAGCATTTT	CASSFPPEGEGSNQPQHF
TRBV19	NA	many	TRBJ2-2	TGTGCCAGTAGGTGGAGACAATACACCGGGGAGCTGTTTTTT	CASRWRQYTGELFF
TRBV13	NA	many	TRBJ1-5	TGTGCCAGCAGCTTAGGGGGGGCGCAGAGCAATCAGCCCCAGCATTTT	CASSLGGAQSNQPQHF
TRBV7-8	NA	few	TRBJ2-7	TGTGCCAGCAGCTTAGGTGGGACTTACGGGCAGTACTTC	CASSLGGTYGQYF
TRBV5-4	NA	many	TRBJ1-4	TGTGCCAGCAGCTTCCCAGAGAATGAAAAACTGTTTTTT	CASSFPENEKLFF
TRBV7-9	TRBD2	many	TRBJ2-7	TGTGCCAGCACCCTTGGACTAGCGGGGGGTAACGAGCAGTACTTC	CASTLGLAGGNEQYF
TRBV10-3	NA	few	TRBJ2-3	TGTGCCATCAGTGAGTCTCTAGCAGATACAGATACGCAGTATTTT	CAISESLADTDTQYF
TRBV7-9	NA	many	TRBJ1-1	TGTGCCAGCAGCTTTGGTGGCACCATCACTGAAGCTTTCTTT	CASSFGGTITEAFF
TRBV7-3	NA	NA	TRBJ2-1	TGTGCCAGCAGCCCCCTAGCGAGAGGATCGAATGAGCAGTTCTTC	CASSPLARGSNEQFF
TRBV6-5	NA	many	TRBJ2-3	TGTGCCAGCAGTCCTACCACCCCGAAATATAGCACAGATACGCAGTATTTT	CASSPTTPKYSTDTQYF